These 23 T cell receptor beta chains originate from one sample sequenced in a study of blood T cell repertoires in COVID-19 (dated by TCRdb to between 2020 and 2021). The protocol used for the library was the immunoSEQ multiplex PCR assay. This immuneACCESS table, as held by TCRdb, lists in-frame sequences with V and J called but not all clones. Of the missing ones, under half trace to an unresolved V gene in checked studies; the others have no known cause. This sample has about 230,000 clones in its table, and less than 85% of those were observed once. Clones ranked in the top ten supply under 2% of the sample. Specimen: PBMCs or T cells enriched from blood (not recorded which). These TCRs come from a man in his 60s who had recovered from COVID-19.

The chain combines TRBV28 with TRBJ1-3; D is uncertain. Trimming stripped 6 bases from V and 1 base from J, with 10 bases between. CDR3 length: 14 residues. The germline V gene encodes CDR1 MDHEN and CDR2 SYDVKM. CDR3 sequence (DNA): TGTGCCAGCAGCTCATCAGGTTCTGGAAACACCATATATTTT. Protein: CASSSSGSGNTIYF.

The V call is TRBV7-2, the J call TRBJ1-1; D perhaps matches TRBD1 (5 bases). V shed 2 bases and J shed 2 bases, with 12 bases lying between them. The length of the CDR3 is 15 residues. Germline V lookup: CDR1 SGHTA, CDR2 FQGNSA. The CDR3 sequence is CASSLTLGHNTEAFF. The CDR3 bases are TGTGCCAGCAGCTTAACCTTGGGGCATAACACTGAAGCTTTCTTT.

V and J are TRBV7-9 and TRBJ2-2; 13 nucleotides line up with TRBD2. J lost 4 bases, V lost 2 bases, and 4 bases had no gene match. The CDR3 is made up of 17 amino acids. The germline CDR1 and CDR2 sequences are SEHNR and FQNEAQ (reference sequence). The CDR3 here is CASSLPTSGGLTGELFF. CDR3 sequence (DNA): TGTGCCAGCAGCTTACCGACTAGCGGGGGGCTCACCGGGGAGCTGTTTTTT.

The CDR3 sequence: CASSYRGTGINYGYTF. As DNA, the CDR3 is TGTGCCAGCAGCTACCGGGGGACAGGAATTAACTATGGCTACACCTTC. The chain recombines TRBV5-8 with TRBJ1-2; 8 nucleotides match TRBD1. The CDR3 consists of 16 residues. Germline V gives CDR1 SGHTS, CDR2 YDEGEE. Trimming took 3 bases from V and 1 from J; bases not matched to a gene: 8.

This chain links TRBV9 with TRBJ2-5; D is unclear. Germline V gene lookup returns CDR1 SGDLS and CDR2 YYNGEE. Trimming left V 4 bases short and J 5 bases short, with 15 bases between. The CDR3 contains 14 residues. CDR3 protein: CASSSSRVGETQYF. Here the CDR3 DNA reads TGTGCCAGCAGCTCAAGCCGGGTCGGGGAGACCCAGTACTTC.

The rearrangement links TRBV5-5 to TRBJ2-7, with 10 bases that match TRBD1. There are 14 residues in the CDR3. Germline V gene sequence: CDR1 SGHKS, CDR2 YYEKEE (reference sequence). The junction had 3 bases not matched to a gene; V was cut back by 0 bases and J by 6 bases. In nucleotides, the CDR3 is TGTGCCAGCAGCTTGGGGGGACAGGGGACCGAGCAGTACTTC. As protein: CASSLGGQGTEQYF.

The chain has TRBV30 and TRBJ1-5; maybe TRBD1 (5 bases). V was pared by 0 bases and J by 1 base, with 10 bases between. This CDR3 contains 15 residues. Germline V gene sequence: CDR1 GTSNPN, CDR2 SVGIG (reference sequence). The CDR3 region is CAWSVLGHSNQPQHF. The CDR3 coding sequence is TGTGCCTGGAGTGTACTGGGGCACAGCAATCAGCCCCAGCATTTT.

This clone was observed once. J is TRBJ1-2 and V is TRBV10-3; no reliable D call. The V end was cut by 2 bases, the J end by 2 bases, with 6 bases between. The CDR3 consists of 13 residues. CDR1 and CDR2 (germline): ENHRY, SYGVKD. As DNA, the CDR3 is TGTGCCATCAGTGAGCCACGGAACTATGGCTACACCTTC. It codes for CAISEPRNYGYTF.

This sequence joins TRBV6-5 and TRBJ2-5; D is possibly TRBD1 (5 bases). V lost 6 bases, J lost 1 base, and 12 bases lay in between. Germline loops: CDR1 MNHEY, CDR2 SVGAGI. This CDR3 region has 14 residues. The CDR3 here is CASRAGRSQETQYF. CDR3 in DNA: TGTGCCAGCAGAGCAGGGCGGTCCCAAGAGACCCAGTACTTC.

This clone was counted only a few times. In nucleotides, the CDR3 is TGTGCCAGCAGCCCCCGCCGGGTACGATCACCCCTCCACTTT. It encodes CASSPRRVRSPLHF. The chain uses TRBV6-2 or TRBV6-3 and TRBJ1-6; D uncertain. The V gene's germline CDR1 is MNHEY and CDR2 SVGEGT. The ends were cut back, 6 bases at V and 10 bases at J, with 16 bases in the middle. The CDR3 is 14 amino acids.

This clone appeared a few times. V gene TRBV6-6 combines with J gene TRBJ2-7, with 8 bases identical to TRBD1. V lost 5 bases, J lost 6 bases, and 6 bases stayed unmatched. Germline CDR1 is MNHNY and CDR2 is SVGAGI (reference sequence). The CDR3 is made up of 13 amino acids. CDR3 amino acids: CASSEDRVREQYF. CDR3 coding DNA: TGTGCCAGCAGTGAGGACAGGGTTCGCGAGCAGTACTTC.

As for this clone: Distinct nucleotide sequences in the sample also encode this CDR3. The chain uses TRBV3-1 (or the pseudogene TRBV3-2) and TRBJ1-1; D gene uncertain. Germline V lookup: CDR1 LGHDT, CDR2 YNNKEL (reference sequence). The CDR3 covers 13 residues. Trimming took off 0 bases at V and 11 bases at J, with 13 bases between the two ends. CDR3 coding DNA: TGTGCCAGCAGCCAAGAGGGGAGAACGGAGGCTTTCTTT. It codes for CASSQEGRTEAFF.

The V and J genes are TRBV7-2 and TRBJ2-3; a weak D match, TRBD2 (7 bases). The germline gives CDR1 SGHTA, CDR2 FQGNSA. V lost 0 bases and J lost 4, with 11 bases in between. This CDR3 comprises 15 residues. The CDR3 sequence: CASSLAGGAADTQYF. For the CDR3, the DNA is TGTGCCAGCAGCTTAGCTGGGGGGGCGGCAGATACGCAGTATTTT.

This chain joins TRBV6-5 and TRBJ2-3, with a tentative D call TRBD2 (7 bases). V lost 0 bases to trimming and J lost 3 bases, with 10 bases between them. CDR1 and CDR2 from the germline V gene are MNHEY and SVGAGI. This CDR3 contains 15 residues. CDR3 DNA sequence: TGTGCCAGCAGTTACTCAGGGGGAGGGACAGATACGCAGTATTTT. It specifies CASSYSGGGTDTQYF.

This chain links TRBV3-1 (or the pseudogene TRBV3-2) with TRBJ2-1; TRBD2 matches 9 bases. The germline V gene encodes CDR1 LGHDT and CDR2 YNNKEL (reference sequence). The CDR3 extends over 14 amino acids. V dropped 5 bases and J dropped 12; count of bases not matched to a gene: 11. CDR3: CASSFRTSVAGQFF. In DNA form, the CDR3 reads TGTGCCAGCAGCTTTCGGACTAGCGTTGCTGGGCAGTTCTTC.

The chain is built from TRBV6-5 and TRBJ1-5; D is unresolved. Germline assignment: CDR1 MNHEY and CDR2 SVGAGI. This CDR3 is built from 15 residues. V lost 2 bases and J lost 2, with 10 bases in between. CDR3 sequence: CASSYGGKRNQPQHF. The CDR3 DNA follows: TGTGCCAGCAGTTACGGAGGGAAGCGCAATCAGCCCCAGCATTTT.

V and J are TRBV6-5 and TRBJ1-5; 9 bases align to TRBD1. The V gene's germline CDR1 is MNHEY and CDR2 SVGAGI. V lost 11 bases to trimming and J lost 4 bases; unmatched junction nucleotides: 3. The CDR3 is 12 amino acids. For the CDR3, the DNA is TGTGCCGTGGGGACAGGGAATCAGCCCCAGCATTTT. The encoded protein is CAVGTGNQPQHF.

V is TRBV15 and J is TRBJ1-4, with no clear D. The CDR3 consists of 13 residues. V gave up 0 bases and J gave up 6 bases, with 5 bases separating them. CDR1 and CDR2 from the germline V gene are LNHNV and YYDKDF (reference sequence). The CDR3 spells CATSRDTDEKLFF. In nucleotides, the CDR3 is TGTGCCACCAGCAGAGATACAGATGAAAAACTGTTTTTT.

The rearrangement links TRBV5-5 to TRBJ1-5; D gene ambiguous. Deletions cut 2 bases from V and 11 bases from J, with 14 bases between. Germline assignment: CDR1 SGHKS and CDR2 YYEKEE (reference sequence). This CDR3 is built from 13 residues. The CDR3 is CASSLEGPGAQHF. The CDR3 DNA reads as TGTGCCAGCAGCTTAGAAGGGCCCGGGGCCCAGCATTTT.

This clone appeared once. CDR3 sequence: CASSRQGAIPYF. The CDR3 DNA follows: TGTGCCAGCAGTCGACAGGGGGCGATCCCGTATTTT. The rearrangement uses TRBV27 and TRBJ2-3, with 10 bases aligning to TRBD1. CDR3 size: 12 residues. Germline loops: CDR1 MNHEY, CDR2 SMNVEV (reference sequence). V was pared by 5 bases and J by 14 bases, with 7 bases of the junction left unmatched.

The chain recombines TRBV18 with TRBJ2-1; TRBD1 might be the D (6 bases). The CDR3 loop spans 14 amino acids. Germline CDR1 KGHSH, CDR2 LQKENI. V was trimmed by 3 bases and J by 6 bases, leaving 12 bases between them. CDR3 amino acids: CASSPVQQGNEQFF. The CDR3 nucleotides read TGTGCCAGCTCACCTGTCCAACAGGGCAATGAGCAGTTCTTC.

The chain carries TRBV3-1 (or the pseudogene TRBV3-2) and TRBJ1-3; the D gene is possibly TRBD1 (5 bases). The CDR3 is made up of 16 amino acids. The V gene's germline CDR1 is LGHDT and CDR2 YNNKEL (reference sequence). V dropped 0 bases and J dropped 2 bases, with 11 bases sitting between them. In nucleotides, the CDR3 is TGTGCCAGCAGCCAAGATCCTACAGGTCCTGGAAACACCATATATTTT. The encoded protein is CASSQDPTGPGNTIYF.

This clone was seen just once. This chain uses TRBV5-1 with TRBJ2-7, with TRBD1 identical over 8 bases. CDR3 length: 14 residues. With 4 bases clipped from V and 2 bases from J, the junction kept 5 bases outside the gene matches. CDR1 is SGHRS and CDR2 is YFSETQ in the germline V gene. The CDR3 DNA follows: TGCGCCAGCAGCCCATCGGGACAGGCCTACGAGCAGTACTTC. Protein sequence: CASSPSGQAYEQYF.